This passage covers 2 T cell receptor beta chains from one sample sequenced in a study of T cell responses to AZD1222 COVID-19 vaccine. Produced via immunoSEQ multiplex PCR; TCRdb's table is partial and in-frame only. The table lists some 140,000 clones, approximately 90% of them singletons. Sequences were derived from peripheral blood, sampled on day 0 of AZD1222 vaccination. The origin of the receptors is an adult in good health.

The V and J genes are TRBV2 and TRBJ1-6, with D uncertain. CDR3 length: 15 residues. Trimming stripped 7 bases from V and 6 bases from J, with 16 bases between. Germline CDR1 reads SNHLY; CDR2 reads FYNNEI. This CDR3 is CASTLSKEPNSPLHF. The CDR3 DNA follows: TGTGCCAGCACCTTAAGCAAGGAACCTAATTCACCCCTCCACTTT.

The CDR3 DNA sequence: TGTGCCAGCAGCCTCTCGCCCGAGTACACAGATACGCAGTATTTT. Translated, it gives CASSLSPEYTDTQYF. The genes are TRBV7-2 and TRBJ2-3; D ambiguous. V was shortened by 5 bases and J by 2 bases, with 14 bases between the two germline ends. This CDR3 spans 15 amino acids. The germline V gene encodes CDR1 SGHTA and CDR2 FQGNSA.